The present T cell receptor beta chain was sequenced within a study of spatial heterogeneity in lung cancer. Background on the study: Alpha-chain sequences were detected in numbers that were consistently lower than beta-chain sequences.

This clonotype was detected ten times or more. Time point defined: sample taken at primary tumor resection. Whole RNA obtained from tumor, nontumor lung or frozen PBMC underwent sequencing without sorting. MiXCR was run by TCRdb on the 5' RACE reads, yielding one entry per CDR3 protein. The data contain 24,000 or so distinct CDR3 sequences, 5.5% to 7.5% of them singletons. CDR3 length equals 11 residues. Germline-derived CDR1 and CDR2 are MNHNY and SVGAGI (reference sequence). Deletions cut 6 bases from V and 1 base from J, with 4 bases between. This sequence originates from a male donor with early-stage non-small cell lung cancer. Here the sequenced sample was PBMCs, taken at surgery. The rearrangement joins TRBV6-6 to TRBJ2-7; D is unclear. The CDR3 loop is CASSASYEQYV. The CDR3 DNA is TGTGCCAGCAGCGCTTCCTACGAGCAGTACGTC.